The 2 T cell receptor beta chains below were found in one sample sequenced in a study of T cell changes during pregnancy in multiple sclerosis. Data came from immunoSEQ multiplex PCR; TCRdb stores just in-frame clones and leaves some out. The table shows around 130,000 clones, with approximately 93% occurring only once. The input for sequencing was peripheral blood, taken before pregnancy. These receptor sequences come from a female donor with multiple sclerosis, enrolled in a pregnancy study.

The chain has TRBV19 and TRBJ1-1, with D unclear. V shed 2 bases and J shed 0 bases, with 10 bases lying between them. The V gene's germline CDR1 is LNHDA and CDR2 SQIVND (reference sequence). The CDR3 spans 15 residues. The CDR3 nucleotides read TGTGCCAGTAGTATAAGGCGAGGTCTGAACACTGAAGCTTTCTTT. Amino acid sequence: CASSIRRGLNTEAFF.

V usage is TRBV7-2 and J usage is TRBJ2-1; perhaps TRBD2 as D (5 bases). Germline V gives CDR1 SGHTA, CDR2 FQGNSA. V was pared by 5 bases and J by 4 bases, with 12 bases between. This CDR3 spans 14 amino acids. CDR3 loop: CASSPRLAYNEQFF. In DNA, the CDR3 is TGTGCCAGCAGCCCCCGCCTAGCATACAATGAGCAGTTCTTC.